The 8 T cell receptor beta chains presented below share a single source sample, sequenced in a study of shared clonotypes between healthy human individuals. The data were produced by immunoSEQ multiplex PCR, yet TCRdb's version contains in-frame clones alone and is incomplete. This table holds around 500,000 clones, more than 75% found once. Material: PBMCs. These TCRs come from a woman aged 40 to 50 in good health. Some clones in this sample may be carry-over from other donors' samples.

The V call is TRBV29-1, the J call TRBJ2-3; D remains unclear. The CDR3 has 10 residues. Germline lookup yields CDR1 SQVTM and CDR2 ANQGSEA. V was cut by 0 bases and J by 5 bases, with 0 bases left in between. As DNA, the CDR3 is TGCAGCGTTGAAGAAGATACGCAGTATTTT. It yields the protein CSVEEDTQYF.

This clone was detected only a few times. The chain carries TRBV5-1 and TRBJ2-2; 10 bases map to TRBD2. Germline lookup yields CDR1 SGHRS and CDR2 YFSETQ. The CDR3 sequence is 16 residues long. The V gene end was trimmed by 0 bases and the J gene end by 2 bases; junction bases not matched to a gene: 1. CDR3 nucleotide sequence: TGCGCCAGCAGCTTGGGGACTAGCGGTAACACCGGGGAGCTGTTTTTT. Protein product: CASSLGTSGNTGELFF.

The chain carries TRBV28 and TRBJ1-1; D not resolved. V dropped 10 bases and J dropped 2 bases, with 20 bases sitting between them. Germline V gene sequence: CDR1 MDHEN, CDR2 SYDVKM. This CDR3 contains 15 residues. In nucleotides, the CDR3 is TGTGCCACCAATACGGCCAGGACCTTCAACACTGAAGCTTTCTTT. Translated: CATNTARTFNTEAFF.

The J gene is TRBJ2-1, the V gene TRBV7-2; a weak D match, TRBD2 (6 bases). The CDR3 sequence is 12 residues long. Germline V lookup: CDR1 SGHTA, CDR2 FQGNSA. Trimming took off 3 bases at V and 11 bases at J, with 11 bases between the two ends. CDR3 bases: TGTGCCAGCAGCTTCCCGGGACTCAAGCAGTTCTTC. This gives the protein CASSFPGLKQFF.

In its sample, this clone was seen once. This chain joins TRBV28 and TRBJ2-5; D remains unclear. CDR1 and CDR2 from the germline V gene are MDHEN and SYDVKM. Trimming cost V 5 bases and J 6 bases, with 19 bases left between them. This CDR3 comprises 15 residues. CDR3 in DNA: TGTGCCAGCAGTACCGCCCTAGGGCTGGGTCAGACCCAGTACTTC. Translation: CASSTALGLGQTQYF.

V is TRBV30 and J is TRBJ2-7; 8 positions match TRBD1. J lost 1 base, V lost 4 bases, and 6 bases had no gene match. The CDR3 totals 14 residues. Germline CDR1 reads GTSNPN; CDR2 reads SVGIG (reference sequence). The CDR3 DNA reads TGTGCCTGGACACACCAGGGGGCATCCTACGAGCAGTACTTC. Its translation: CAWTHQGASYEQYF.

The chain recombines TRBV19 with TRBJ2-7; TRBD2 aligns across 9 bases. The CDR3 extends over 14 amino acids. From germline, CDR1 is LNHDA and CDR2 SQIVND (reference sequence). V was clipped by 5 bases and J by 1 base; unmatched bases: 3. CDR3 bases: TGTGCCAGTAGTGATACTAGCGGGTCCTACGAGCAGTACTTC. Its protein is CASSDTSGSYEQYF.

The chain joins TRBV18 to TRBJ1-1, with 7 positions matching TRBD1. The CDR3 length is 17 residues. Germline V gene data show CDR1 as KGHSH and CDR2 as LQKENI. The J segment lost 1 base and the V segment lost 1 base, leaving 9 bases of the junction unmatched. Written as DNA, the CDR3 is TGTGCCAGCTCACCACGAGGACCGGGACAGCCGAACACTGAAGCTTTCTTT. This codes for CASSPRGPGQPNTEAFF.